The rows below give T cell receptor beta chains drawn from one sample of a study of OX40 agonist ivuxolimab in advanced cancers. Produced via immunoSEQ multiplex PCR; TCRdb's table is partial and in-frame only. The data contain roughly 26,000 clones, 80% to 90% of them singletons. The material sequenced was CD4+ or CD8+ T cells sorted from blood, taken in a trial of the OX40 agonist ivuxolimab. All receptors derive from an adult with an advanced solid tumor such as melanoma, head and neck, liver or kidney cancer. Both conserved end residues are part of each CDR3. The D gene is left open where the match is weak.

V: TRBV5-8
J: TRBJ2-7
D: .
DNA: TGTGCCGGTCGACTAGGGGAGTACTTC
CDR3: CAGRLGEYF

V: TRBV4-1
J: TRBJ2-1
D: .
DNA: TGCGCCAGTACCCAGGGTATCTCCTACAATGAGCAGTTCTTC
CDR3: CASTQGISYNEQFF

V: TRBV7-9
J: TRBJ2-7
D: .
DNA: TGTGCCAGCAGCTTACCAGCGGAGGGGGGTACCTACGAGCAGTACTTC
CDR3: CASSLPAEGGTYEQYF

V: TRBV10-3
J: TRBJ1-1
D: TRBD1
DNA: TGTGCCATCAGCGCCCTACAGGGGGGCGAGACTGAAGCTTTCTTT
CDR3: CAISALQGGETEAFF

V: TRBV14
J: TRBJ2-3
D: .
DNA: TGTGCCAGCAGCCCTATTATCGCGTTGACAGATACGCAGTATTTT
CDR3: CASSPIIALTDTQYF

V: TRBV27
J: TRBJ2-7
D: .
DNA: TGTGCCAGCAGTCTCCTAACCACAGGTCCCCACTCCTACGAGCAGTACTTC
CDR3: CASSLLTTGPHSYEQYF

V: TRBV6-5
J: TRBJ2-5
D: .
DNA: TGTGCCAGCAGTTATATCGGGGGAGAGACCCAGTACTTC
CDR3: CASSYIGGETQYF

V: TRBV10-2
J: TRBJ2-5
D: TRBD1
DNA: TGCGCCAGCAGTGATTCGGGACAGACAAACCAAGAGACCCAGTACTTC
CDR3: CASSDSGQTNQETQYF

V: TRBV2
J: TRBJ2-5
D: .
DNA: TGTGCCAGCAGTGAAGAGGGGGGCGTAGAGACCCAGTACTTC
CDR3: CASSEEGGVETQYF

V: TRBV7-8
J: TRBJ1-1
D: .
DNA: TGTGCCAGCAGCTTAGGGCAGGCCCCTATGAACACTGAAGCTTTCTTT
CDR3: CASSLGQAPMNTEAFF

V: TRBV27
J: TRBJ1-1
D: .
DNA: TGTGCCAGCAGATCAGACCTCATGAACACTGAAGCTTTCTTT
CDR3: CASRSDLMNTEAFF

V: TRBV2
J: TRBJ2-2
D: .
DNA: TGTGCCAGCATTCAGGGCAGTACCGGGGAGCTGTTTTTT
CDR3: CASIQGSTGELFF

V: TRBV7-6
J: TRBJ2-4
D: .
DNA: TGTGCCAGCAGCGGGGGGGCCAAAAACATTCAGTACTTC
CDR3: CASSGGAKNIQYF

V: TRBV7-8
J: TRBJ2-1
D: TRBD2
DNA: TGTGCCAGCAGCTTAGTTTCCGGACTAGCGGGAGTATACAATGAGCAGTTCTTC
CDR3: CASSLVSGLAGVYNEQFF

V: TRBV9
J: TRBJ2-1
D: .
DNA: TGTGCCAGCAGCACCCGGGACTTCAATGAGCAGTTCTTC
CDR3: CASSTRDFNEQFF

V: TRBV6-1
J: TRBJ2-7
D: .
DNA: TGTGCCAGCAGTGACCTCTGGGACGAGCAGTACTTC
CDR3: CASSDLWDEQYF

V: TRBV27
J: TRBJ1-1
D: .
DNA: TGTGCCAGCAGTCCTCGACCGAGTCTCACGTCTGAAGCTTTCTTT
CDR3: CASSPRPSLTSEAFF

V: TRBV27
J: TRBJ2-7
D: .
DNA: TGTGCCAGCAGTTTACACCAGGGTTGGAGCGAGCAGTACTTC
CDR3: CASSLHQGWSEQYF

V: TRBV2
J: TRBJ1-5
D: .
DNA: TGTGCCAGCACCGACTGGGGCAATCAGCCCCAGCATTTT
CDR3: CASTDWGNQPQHF

V: TRBV2
J: TRBJ1-5
D: .
DNA: TGTGCCAGCAGTGCCAGGGTGGGTCAGCCCCAGCATTTT
CDR3: CASSARVGQPQHF

V: TRBV7-9
J: TRBJ2-7
D: .
DNA: TGTGCCAGCAGCTTAGTAGGGAGACCCTACGAGCAGTACTTC
CDR3: CASSLVGRPYEQYF

V: TRBV6-9
J: TRBJ2-7
D: .
DNA: TGTGCCAGCAGTTTCAGCAGCTCCTACGAGCAGTACTTC
CDR3: CASSFSSSYEQYF